This T cell receptor beta chain was captured in a study of T cells after yellow fever vaccination. On the study more broadly: Fractions of low cell number were prepared using SMART-Seq v4 Ultra Low Input. Study results and limitations: Detected again after the booster were most primary-vaccination clones, at 96% CD4 and around 91% CD8. CD4 and CD8 compartments shared a small share of clonotypes, likely from convergent recombination.

This clonotype was counted many times. Antigen: not known. TCRdb analysed the 5' RACE reads with MiXCR anew, one entry per CDR3 protein. The table has about 400,000 distinct CDR3 sequences, under 7.5% seen once. The CDR3 is made up of 16 amino acids. With V trimmed by 4 bases and J by 7 bases, 8 bases remained unmatched. In germline, CDR1 is LNHDA, CDR2 SQIVND (reference sequence). This chain joins TRBV19 and TRBJ2-1; 12 bases fit TRBD2. This receptor was obtained from a man aged 25-45 years who received the YFV17D yellow fever vaccine. The source material was PBMCs, sampled 5 days after the yellow fever booster vaccination. CDR3 in DNA: TGTGCCAGTAGTACCATACTAGCGGGAGGCCTTAATGAGCAGTTCTTC. It is translated as CASSTILAGGLNEQFF. Combining the CDR3 with reference TRBV19 and TRBJ2-1 gives the whole variable domain DGGITQSPKYLFRKEGQNVTLSCEQNLNHDAMYWYRQDPGQGLRLIYYSQIVNDFQKGDIAEGYSVSREKKESFPLTVTSAQKNPTAFYLCASSTILAGGLNEQFFGPGTRLTVL.